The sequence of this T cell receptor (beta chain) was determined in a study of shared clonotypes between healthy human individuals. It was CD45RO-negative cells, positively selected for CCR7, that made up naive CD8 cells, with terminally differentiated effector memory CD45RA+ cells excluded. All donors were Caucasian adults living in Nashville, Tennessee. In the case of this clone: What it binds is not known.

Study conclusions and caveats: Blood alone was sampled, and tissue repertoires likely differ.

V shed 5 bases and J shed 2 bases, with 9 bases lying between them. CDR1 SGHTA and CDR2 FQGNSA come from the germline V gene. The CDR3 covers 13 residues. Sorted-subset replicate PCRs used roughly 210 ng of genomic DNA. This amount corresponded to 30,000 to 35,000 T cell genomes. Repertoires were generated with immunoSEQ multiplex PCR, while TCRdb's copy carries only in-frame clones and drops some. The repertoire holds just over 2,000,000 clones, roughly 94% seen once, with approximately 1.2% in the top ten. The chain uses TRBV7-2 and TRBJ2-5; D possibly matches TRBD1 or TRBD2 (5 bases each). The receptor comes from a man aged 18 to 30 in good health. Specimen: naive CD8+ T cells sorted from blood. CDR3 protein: CASSRGPQETQYF. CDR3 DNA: TGTGCCAGCAGCCGGGGACCACAAGAGACCCAGTACTTC.